The 13 T cell receptor beta chains in this list originate from one sample, sequenced in a study of vaccination and CD4 T cells after COVID-19. Described treatment: approximately 9-day PBMC culture with coronavirus spike peptide pools or control peptides (ViraFEST assay). These receptors have no known antigen. Sequencing of DNA taken from cultured CD4+ T cells relied on the Oncomine TCR Beta short-read assay. TCRdb re-called the PCR reads through MiXCR, storing one row per CDR3 protein. This sample has 16,000 or so distinct CDR3 sequences, with 40% to 65% found just once. The sequenced sample was CD4+ T cells from blood, cultured in vitro, obtained before SARS-CoV-2 vaccination. These receptors all come from a human donor who had recovered from COVID-19.

The V call is TRBV11-2, the J call TRBJ2-2, with D perhaps TRBD2 (6 bases). V gave up 3 bases and J gave up 6 bases, with 14 bases separating them. The CDR3 sequence is 15 residues long. Germline V gene sequence: CDR1 SGHAT, CDR2 FQNNGV. The CDR3, as DNA: TGTGCCAGCAGCTTGGGATGGGACTTCTCCGGGGAGCTGTTTTTT. It translates to CASSLGWDFSGELFF.

The V call is TRBV20-1, the J call TRBJ2-5, with D perhaps TRBD2 (6 bases). There are 15 residues in the CDR3. Germline lookup yields CDR1 DFQATT and CDR2 SNEGSKA (reference sequence). V was pared by 0 bases and J by 0 bases, with 11 bases between. CDR3 protein: CSARDPAGYQETQYF. DNA of the CDR3: TGCAGTGCTAGAGATCCGGCGGGGTACCAAGAGACCCAGTACTTC.

V gene TRBV18 combines with J gene TRBJ2-3, with D maybe TRBD1 (7 bases). In germline, CDR1 is KGHSH, CDR2 LQKENI. The V end was cut by 2 bases, the J end by 0 bases, with 18 bases between. There are 18 residues in the CDR3. The CDR3 DNA reads TGTGCCAGCTCACCAGGGGGGTCGACAGGGCCGAGCACAGATACGCAGTATTTT. Residues: CASSPGGSTGPSTDTQYF.

The J gene is TRBJ2-5, the V gene TRBV19, with D hard to call. The CDR3 totals 13 residues. The V gene lost 6 bases and the J gene lost 4 bases, with 12 bases spanning the gap. Germline V gene sequence: CDR1 LNHDA, CDR2 SQIVND (reference sequence). As DNA, the CDR3 is TGTGCCAGTAGCAATGGGCTTGGAGAGACCCAGTACTTC. This sequence encodes CASSNGLGETQYF.

This clonotype was observed a few times. The chain employs TRBV7-9 and TRBJ1-6, with D tentatively TRBD1 (6 bases). The CDR3 is made up of 14 amino acids. V lost 3 bases to trimming and J lost 9 bases, with 12 bases between them. Germline V CDR1 and CDR2: SEHNR, FQNEAQ (reference sequence). The CDR3 spells CASSFGQFGSPLHF. CDR3 in DNA: TGTGCCAGCAGCTTTGGACAGTTTGGTTCACCCCTCCACTTT.

This chain uses TRBV6-1 with TRBJ2-1; the match to TRBD2 covers 9 bases. Germline V gene sequence: CDR1 MNHNS, CDR2 SASEGT. V was clipped by 5 bases and J by 7 bases; unmatched bases: 9. The CDR3 has 15 residues. The CDR3, as DNA: TGTGCCAGCAGTCTGACTAGCGGCCCCAGAAATGAGCAGTTCTTC. Its translation: CASSLTSGPRNEQFF.

This chain links TRBV6-1 with TRBJ1-1; D remains ambiguous. Germline loops: CDR1 MNHNS, CDR2 SASEGT. The CDR3 has 15 residues. Trimming took 5 bases from V and 1 from J, leaving 14 bases between them. CDR3 region: CASSPTLSGNTEAFF. The CDR3 coding sequence is TGTGCCAGCAGTCCCACCTTATCAGGGAACACTGAAGCTTTCTTT.

This chain connects TRBV7-9 to TRBJ2-6; D is unclear. CDR1 is SEHNR, CDR2 FQNEAQ, per germline (reference sequence). V was shortened by 5 bases and J by 1 base, with 9 bases between the two germline ends. The CDR3 has 15 amino acids. The CDR3 here is CASSQVGSGANVLTF. CDR3 bases: TGTGCCAGCAGCCAGGTCGGTTCTGGGGCCAACGTCCTGACTTTC.

J is TRBJ1-2 and V is TRBV24-1; D not resolved. The CDR3 sequence is 14 residues long. V dropped 4 bases and J dropped 1 base, with 9 bases sitting between them. In germline, CDR1 is KGHDR, CDR2 SFDVKD. The CDR3 reads CATSDPGRNYGYTF. The CDR3 DNA sequence: TGTGCCACCAGTGACCCGGGCCGTAACTATGGCTACACCTTC.

This clonotype has more than one count but fewer than ten. This rearrangement joins TRBV11-3 to TRBJ1-1; D is perhaps TRBD1 (5 bases). Germline CDR1 is SGHNT and CDR2 is YENEEA. Trimming stripped 5 bases from V and 1 base from J, with 11 bases between. The CDR3 is made up of 14 amino acids. CDR3 DNA sequence: TGTGCCAGCAGCCGTGCAACAGGGAACACTGAAGCTTTCTTT. This encodes CASSRATGNTEAFF.

The rearrangement joins TRBV20-1 to TRBJ2-7; 9 bases line up with TRBD2. V shed 0 bases, J shed 6 bases, and the junction held 18 bases outside the gene matches. This CDR3 is built from 18 residues. Germline V gene data show CDR1 as DFQATT and CDR2 as SNEGSKA (reference sequence). The CDR3 DNA reads TGCAGTGCTAGAGATCTCCCCGAAGGGGCTAGCGGGAAGGGCGAGCAGTACTTC. Amino acid sequence: CSARDLPEGASGKGEQYF.

By sample fraction, this clonotype is medium-sized. The chain has TRBV30 and TRBJ2-5; tentative D call: TRBD1 (6 bases). This CDR3 is 14 amino acids long. V dropped 1 base and J dropped 2 bases, with 11 bases sitting between them. Germline-derived CDR1 and CDR2 are GTSNPN and SVGIG (reference sequence). As DNA, the CDR3 is TGTGCCTGGAGTGGCGACAGGTGGCAAGAGACCCAGTACTTC. Amino acids: CAWSGDRWQETQYF.

The rearrangement joins TRBV20-1 to TRBJ2-5; TRBD2 matches at 9 bases. V was clipped by 3 bases and J by 4 bases; unmatched bases: 6. Looked up from germline, CDR1 is DFQATT and CDR2 is SNEGSKA (reference sequence). The CDR3 totals 14 residues. This CDR3 reads CSARPGTSLETQYF. The CDR3 coding sequence is TGCAGTGCTAGGCCCGGGACTAGCCTAGAGACCCAGTACTTC.